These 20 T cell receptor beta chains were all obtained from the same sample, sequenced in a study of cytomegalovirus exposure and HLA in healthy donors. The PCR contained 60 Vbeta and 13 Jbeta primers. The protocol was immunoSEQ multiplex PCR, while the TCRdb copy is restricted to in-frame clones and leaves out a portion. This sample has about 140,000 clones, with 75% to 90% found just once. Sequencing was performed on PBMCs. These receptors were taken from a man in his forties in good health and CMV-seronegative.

The CDR3 protein is CATSREGNEAFF. The CDR3 bases are TGTGCCACCAGCAGAGAGGGCAATGAAGCTTTCTTT. This chain uses TRBV15 with TRBJ1-1; D remains ambiguous. Germline CDR1 reads LNHNV; CDR2 reads YYDKDF (reference sequence). CDR3 length equals 12 residues. V was pared by 0 bases and J by 7 bases, with 6 bases between.

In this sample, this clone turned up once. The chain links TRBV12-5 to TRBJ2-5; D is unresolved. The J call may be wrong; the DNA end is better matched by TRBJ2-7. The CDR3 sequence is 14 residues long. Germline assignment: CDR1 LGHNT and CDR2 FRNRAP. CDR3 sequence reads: CASGLEPQDYEQYF. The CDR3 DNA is TGTGCTAGTGGTTTGGAGCCCCAGGACTACGAGCAGTACTTC.

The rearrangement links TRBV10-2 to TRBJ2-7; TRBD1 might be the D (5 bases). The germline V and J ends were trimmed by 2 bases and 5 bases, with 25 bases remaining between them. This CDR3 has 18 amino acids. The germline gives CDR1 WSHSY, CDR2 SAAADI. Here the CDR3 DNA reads TGCGCCAGCAGTGAGAAAGTGGGGCAGGCCTGGGCCGTCGACGAGCAGTACTTC. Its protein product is CASSEKVGQAWAVDEQYF.

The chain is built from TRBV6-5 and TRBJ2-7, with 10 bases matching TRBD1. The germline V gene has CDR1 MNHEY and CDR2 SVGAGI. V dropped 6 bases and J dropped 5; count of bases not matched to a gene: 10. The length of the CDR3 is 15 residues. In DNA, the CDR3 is TGTGCCAGCAGCCCACCGGGACAGGGGTGGGACGAGCAGTACTTC. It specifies CASSPPGQGWDEQYF.

This CDR3 is CASSTQGRYGYTF. The CDR3 nucleotides read TGTGCCAGCAGTACGCAGGGTCGCTATGGCTACACCTTC. This chain joins TRBV6-1 and TRBJ1-2; D perhaps matches TRBD1 (5 bases). Germline V CDR1 and CDR2: MNHNS, SASEGT. The CDR3 extends over 13 amino acids. The V gene lost 5 bases and the J gene lost 4 bases, with 11 bases spanning the gap.

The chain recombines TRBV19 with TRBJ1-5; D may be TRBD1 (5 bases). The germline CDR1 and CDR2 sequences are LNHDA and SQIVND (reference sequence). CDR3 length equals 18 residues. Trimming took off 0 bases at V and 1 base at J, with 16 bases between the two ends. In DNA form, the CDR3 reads TGTGCCAGTAGTATAGATAGGTCAGGGCTCAGGAGCAATCAGCCCCAGCATTTT. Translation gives CASSIDRSGLRSNQPQHF.

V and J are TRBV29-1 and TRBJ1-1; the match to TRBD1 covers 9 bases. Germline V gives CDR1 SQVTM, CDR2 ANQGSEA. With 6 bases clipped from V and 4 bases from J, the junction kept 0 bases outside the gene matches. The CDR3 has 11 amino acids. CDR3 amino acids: CSVTGGTEAFF. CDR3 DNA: TGCAGCGTGACAGGGGGCACTGAAGCTTTCTTT.

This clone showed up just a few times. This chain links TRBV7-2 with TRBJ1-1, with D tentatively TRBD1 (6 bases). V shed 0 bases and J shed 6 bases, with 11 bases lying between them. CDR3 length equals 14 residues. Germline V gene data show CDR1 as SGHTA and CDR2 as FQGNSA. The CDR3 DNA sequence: TGTGCCAGCAGCTTAGCGAAGGGGGTAGCTGAAGCTTTCTTT. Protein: CASSLAKGVAEAFF.

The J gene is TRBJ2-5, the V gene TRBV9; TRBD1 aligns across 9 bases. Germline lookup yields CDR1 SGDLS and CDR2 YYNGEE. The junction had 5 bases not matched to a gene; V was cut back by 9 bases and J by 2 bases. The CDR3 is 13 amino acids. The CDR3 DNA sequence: TGTGCCACAGGGACAGGGAATCAAGAGACCCAGTACTTC. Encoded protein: CATGTGNQETQYF.

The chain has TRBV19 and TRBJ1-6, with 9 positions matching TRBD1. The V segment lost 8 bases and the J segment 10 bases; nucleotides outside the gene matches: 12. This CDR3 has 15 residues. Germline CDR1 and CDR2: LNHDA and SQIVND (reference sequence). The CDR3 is CASFEPGQGRSPLHF. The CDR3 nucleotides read TGTGCCAGTTTCGAACCGGGACAGGGAAGATCACCCCTCCACTTT.

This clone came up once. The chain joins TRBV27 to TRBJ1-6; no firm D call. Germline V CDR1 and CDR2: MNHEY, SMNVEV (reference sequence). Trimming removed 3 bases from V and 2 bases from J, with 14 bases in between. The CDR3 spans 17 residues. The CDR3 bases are TGTGCCAGCAGTTTCCTCGAGGGATGGCCCTATAATTCACCCCTCCACTTT. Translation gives CASSFLEGWPYNSPLHF.

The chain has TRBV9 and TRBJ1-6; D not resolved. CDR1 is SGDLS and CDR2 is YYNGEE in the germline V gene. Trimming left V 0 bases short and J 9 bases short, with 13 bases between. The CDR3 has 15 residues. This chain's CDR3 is CASSVEAARLSPLHF. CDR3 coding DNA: TGTGCCAGCAGCGTAGAGGCCGCCCGACTTTCACCCCTCCACTTT.

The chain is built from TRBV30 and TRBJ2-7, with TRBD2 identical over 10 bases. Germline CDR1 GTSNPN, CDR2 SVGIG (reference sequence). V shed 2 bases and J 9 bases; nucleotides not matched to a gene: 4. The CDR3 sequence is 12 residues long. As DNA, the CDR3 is TGTGCCTGGAGTAGCGGGGGGGATCGGCAGTACTTC. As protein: CAWSSGGDRQYF.

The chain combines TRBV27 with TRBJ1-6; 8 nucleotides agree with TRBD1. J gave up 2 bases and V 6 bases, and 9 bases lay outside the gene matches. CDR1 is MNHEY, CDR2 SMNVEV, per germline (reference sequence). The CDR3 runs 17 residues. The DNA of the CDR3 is TGTGCCAGCAGCTCCGGGACAGGAAGGGCCTATAATTCACCCCTCCACTTT. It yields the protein CASSSGTGRAYNSPLHF.

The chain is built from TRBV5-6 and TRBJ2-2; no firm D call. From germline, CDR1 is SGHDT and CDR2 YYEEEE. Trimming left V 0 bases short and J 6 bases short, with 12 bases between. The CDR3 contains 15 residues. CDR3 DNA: TGTGCCAGCAGCTTGGTATCCAGGTTCCCCGGGGAGCTGTTTTTT. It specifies CASSLVSRFPGELFF. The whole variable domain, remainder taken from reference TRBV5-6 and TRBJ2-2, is DAGVTQSPTHLIKTRGQQVTLRCSPKSGHDTVSWYQQALGQGPQFIFQYYEEEERQRGNFPDRFSGHQFPNYSSELNVNALLLGDSALYLCASSLVSRFPGELFFGEGSRLTVL.

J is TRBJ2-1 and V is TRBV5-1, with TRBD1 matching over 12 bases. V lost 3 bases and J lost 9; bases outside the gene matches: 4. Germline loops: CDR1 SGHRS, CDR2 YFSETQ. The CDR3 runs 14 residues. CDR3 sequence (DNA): TGCGCCAGCAGCTGGGGACAGGGGGCGGTTGAGCAGTTCTTC. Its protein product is CASSWGQGAVEQFF.

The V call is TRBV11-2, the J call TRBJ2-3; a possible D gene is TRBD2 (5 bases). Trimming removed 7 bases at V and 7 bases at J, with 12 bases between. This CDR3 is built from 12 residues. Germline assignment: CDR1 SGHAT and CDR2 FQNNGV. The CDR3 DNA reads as TGTGCCAGCACCTCGGACTCAAATACGCAGTATTTT. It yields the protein CASTSDSNTQYF.

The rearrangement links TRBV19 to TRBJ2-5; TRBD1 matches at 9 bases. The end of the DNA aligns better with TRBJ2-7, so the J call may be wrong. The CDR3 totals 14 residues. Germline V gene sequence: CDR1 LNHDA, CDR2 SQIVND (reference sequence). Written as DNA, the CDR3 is TGTGCCAGTAGTCTACAGGGGGCCTTATACGAGCAGTACTTC. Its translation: CASSLQGALYEQYF.

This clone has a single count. The CDR3: CASSLEERGGLETQYF. CDR3 nucleotides: TGCGCCAGCAGCCTCGAGGAGCGGGGGGGTTTAGAGACCCAGTACTTC. V usage is TRBV5-1 and J usage is TRBJ2-5, with 10 positions matching TRBD2. CDR1 is SGHRS and CDR2 is YFSETQ in the germline V gene. This CDR3 region has 16 residues. Trimming cost V 4 bases and J 4 bases; bases outside gene matches: 10.

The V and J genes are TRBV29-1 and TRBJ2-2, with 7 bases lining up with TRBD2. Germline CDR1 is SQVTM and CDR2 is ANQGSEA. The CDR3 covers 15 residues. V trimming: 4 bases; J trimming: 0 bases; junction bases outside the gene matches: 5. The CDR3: CSVGEGSANTGELFF. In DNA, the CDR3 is TGCAGCGTTGGGGAGGGATCCGCGAACACCGGGGAGCTGTTTTTT.